This T cell receptor (beta chain) was obtained from a study of post-analysis software for immune sequencing data (dated by TCRdb to the mid-2010s). At the level of the whole study: Disease courses on record covered relapsing-remitting, secondary progressive and progressive-relapsing multiple sclerosis, though some patients had no subtype annotation. A subset of samples was prepared in parallel using single-end sample barcoding, then pooled and co-amplified after Illumina adapter ligation. Patient repertoires were compared against some twelve previously published healthy control repertoires from donors aged roughly 6 to 25 years.

Results and caveats for the whole study, not just this receptor: When samples were clustered directly using the F measure, samples prepared in the same batch co-clustered strongly, which prompted a batch-effect correction. About five TRBV segments, including TRBV5-6, TRBV5-1 and TRBV20-1, were significantly more frequent in patients than controls. Multiple sclerosis patients had significantly lower normalized Chao1 diversity than controls, a result that suggests substantial peripheral T-cell clonal expansion. The multiple sclerosis patient group was slightly younger than the control group.

To demonstrate the VDJtools post-analysis software, the study profiled TCR beta repertoires from the peripheral blood of about 13 young patients with multiple sclerosis. The patients with multiple sclerosis were children and adolescents between roughly 6 and 16 years of age. Libraries were built with PCR. The listed sequencing device is Illumina HiSeq 2500. To reduce PCR and sequencing biases, unique molecular identifiers were built into the TCR beta cDNA libraries. Some 500,000 cDNA molecules were obtained for every 1 to 10 million input T cells, so each molecule roughly corresponded to one T cell. Patient libraries were prepared and sequenced with the same protocol used for the earlier healthy control dataset. Within a given batch, samples were prepared together, multiplexed and sequenced on the same HiSeq lane. Per the authors' processing: MIGEC was used to process the raw barcoded reads, and molecular identifier groups with only a single read were discarded before consensus assembly and CDR3 extraction. VDJtools was used for post-analysis of the clonotype tables, and diversity was normalized by down-sampling every dataset to the size of the smallest sample. Repertoire overlap clustering matched CDR3 amino acid but not nucleotide sequences to correct batch-related cross-sample contamination. Clones were called with MiXCR by TCRdb after fastp trimmed the public reads at Q25, and only in-frame beta chains were retained. Every distinct CDR3 protein forms one entry, paired with its most common genes and DNA. These V and J calls derive from TCRdb rather than the authors' analysis. Within this sample are about 460,000 distinct CDR3 sequences, with over 35% of them counted one time only. About 12% of the sample lies in the top ten.

Concerning this clonotype: The antigen this receptor binds is unknown. There are no base qualities to consult, and no much larger clone falls within one base.

V loses 0 bases of germline sequence and J loses 3 bases, and the interval between the two ends is 7 bases. From its cysteine to its phenylalanine, the CDR3 spans 14 amino acids. The CDR3 DNA has 42 bases and is translated from base 1. Taken from the germline V gene, the CDR1 and CDR2 loops are SGHTA and FQGNSA. The specimen sequenced was blood. The chain joins TRBV7-2 to TRBJ2-3; a confident D gene designation cannot be given. The TCR originated in a girl aged 10-17 years with multiple sclerosis. The DNA sequence is given as TGTGCCAGCAGCTTAGCGTCCGCTACAGATACGCAGTATTTT. This sequence encodes CASSLASATDTQYF. With the rest looked up from the reference TRBV7-2 and TRBJ2-3 genes rather than sequenced, the full variable domain is GAGVSQSPSNKVTEKGKDVELRCDPISGHTALYWYRQSLGQGLEFLIYFQGNSAPDKSGLPSDRFSAERTGGSVSTLTIQRTQQEDSAVYLCASSLASATDTQYFGPGTRLTVL.